This T cell receptor (beta chain) was retrieved from a study of T-cell memory formation after mild COVID-19. The overall study: Largely, the TCR clusters proved donor specific. Notes on the study in general: CD4/CD8 balance characterized clones contracting day 15 to 85, and CD4+ skew characterized later expanders. Specificity for SARS-CoV-2 was not confirmed among the second-wave clones peaking on day 37. Prior to infection, memory already included some responding clones, suggesting cross-reactive memory joined.

This clonotype was seen a handful of times. Its target is not known. TCRdb passed the 5' RACE reads through MiXCR, listing each CDR3 protein once. This table has nearly 110,000 distinct CDR3 sequences, about 18% appearing once. Trimming took off 0 bases at V and 2 bases at J, with 10 bases between the two ends. This CDR3 region has 15 residues. The germline CDR1 and CDR2 sequences are DFQATT and SNEGSKA (reference sequence). The rearrangement uses TRBV20-1 and TRBJ2-2; D uncertain. The TCR sequence derives from an adult woman who had mild COVID-19 (a few samples of this study predate the infection). Cell type and time point are not known. Sequencing was carried out using PBMCs or a T cell subset sorted from them (not recorded which). CDR3 DNA sequence: TGCAGTGCTAGAGATAAGGGTGACAACACCGGGGAGCTGTTTTTT. It encodes CSARDKGDNTGELFF.